This record looks at one T cell receptor (beta chain) sequence and its context. The record originates from a study of blood T cell repertoires in COVID-19. Libraries were prepared by immunoSEQ multiplex PCR; TCRdb keeps only in-frame clonotypes and omits some of them. Of roughly 100,000 clones in the sample, about 85% were seen once. This CDR3 comprises 12 residues. Trimming removed 4 bases at V and 6 bases at J, with 10 bases between. Germline V gene lookup returns CDR1 LGHDT and CDR2 YNNKEL (reference sequence). This clonotype originated in a man aged 50-59 years with active COVID-19. This chain links TRBV3-1 (or the pseudogene TRBV3-2) with TRBJ2-7; no clear D gene. Sequencing was performed on peripheral blood. DNA of the CDR3: TGTGCCAGCAGCCTCTCAGGTCCCGAGCAGTACTTC. Protein sequence: CASSLSGPEQYF.